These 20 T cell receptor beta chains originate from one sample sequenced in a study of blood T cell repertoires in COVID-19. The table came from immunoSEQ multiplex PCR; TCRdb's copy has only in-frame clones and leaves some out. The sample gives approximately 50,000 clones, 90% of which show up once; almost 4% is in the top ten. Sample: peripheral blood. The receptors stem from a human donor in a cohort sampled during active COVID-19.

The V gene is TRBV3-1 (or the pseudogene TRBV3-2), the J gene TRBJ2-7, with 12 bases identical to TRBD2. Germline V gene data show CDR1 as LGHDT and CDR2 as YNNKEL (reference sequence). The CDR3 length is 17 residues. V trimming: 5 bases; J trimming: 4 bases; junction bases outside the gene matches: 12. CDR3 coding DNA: TGTGCCAGCAGCTCGGGCCTAGCGGGAGGGCCCGTTTACGAGCAGTACTTC. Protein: CASSSGLAGGPVYEQYF.

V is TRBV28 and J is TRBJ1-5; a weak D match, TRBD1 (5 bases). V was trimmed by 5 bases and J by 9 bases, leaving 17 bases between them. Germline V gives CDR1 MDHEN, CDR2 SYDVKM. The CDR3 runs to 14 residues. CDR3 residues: CASSLGHPARPQHF. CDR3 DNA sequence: TGTGCCAGCAGTCTAGGACATCCGGCCCGGCCCCAGCATTTT.

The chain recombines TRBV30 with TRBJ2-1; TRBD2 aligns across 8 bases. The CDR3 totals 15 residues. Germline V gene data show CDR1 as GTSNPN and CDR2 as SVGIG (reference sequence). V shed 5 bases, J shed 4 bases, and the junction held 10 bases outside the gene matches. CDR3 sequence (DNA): TGTGCCTGGTGGAGGGGACTAGGGGGTTACAATGAGCAGTTCTTC. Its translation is CAWWRGLGGYNEQFF.

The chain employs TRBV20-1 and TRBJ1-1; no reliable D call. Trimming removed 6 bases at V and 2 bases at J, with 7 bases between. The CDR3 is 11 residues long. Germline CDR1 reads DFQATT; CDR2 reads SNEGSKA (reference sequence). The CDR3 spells CSAERNTEAFF. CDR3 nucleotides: TGCAGTGCCGAGAGAAACACTGAAGCTTTCTTT.

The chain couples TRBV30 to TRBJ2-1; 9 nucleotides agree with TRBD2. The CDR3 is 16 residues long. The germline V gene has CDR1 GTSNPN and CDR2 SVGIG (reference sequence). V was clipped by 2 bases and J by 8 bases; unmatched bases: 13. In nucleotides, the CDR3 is TGTGCCTGGAGTCGAGCTACTAGCGGGTTGTTAGATGAGCAGTTCTTC. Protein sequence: CAWSRATSGLLDEQFF. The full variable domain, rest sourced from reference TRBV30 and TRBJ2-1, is SQTIHQWPATLVQPVGSPLSLECTVEGTSNPNLYWYRQAAGRGLQLLFYSVGIGQISSEVPQNLSASRPQDRQFILSSKKLLLSDSGFYLCAWSRATSGLLDEQFFGPGTRLTVL.

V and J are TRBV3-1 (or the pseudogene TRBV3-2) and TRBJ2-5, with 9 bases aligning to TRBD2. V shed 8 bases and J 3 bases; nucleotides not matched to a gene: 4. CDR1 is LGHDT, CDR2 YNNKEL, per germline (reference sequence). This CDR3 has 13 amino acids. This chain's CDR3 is CASGIAGEETQYF. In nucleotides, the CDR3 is TGTGCCAGCGGGATAGCGGGAGAAGAGACCCAGTACTTC.

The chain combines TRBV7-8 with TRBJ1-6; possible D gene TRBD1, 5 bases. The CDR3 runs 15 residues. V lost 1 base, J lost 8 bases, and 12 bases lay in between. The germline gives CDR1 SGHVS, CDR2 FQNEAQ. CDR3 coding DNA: TGTGCCAGCAGCTTAGGGGGACTCGGGTATTCACCCCTCCACTTT. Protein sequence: CASSLGGLGYSPLHF.

The CDR3 nucleotides are TGTGCCAGCAGTGAAGGGACAGGCCCAGGCGGGGAGCAGTACTTC. Amino acids: CASSEGTGPGGEQYF. The rearrangement uses TRBV6-1 and TRBJ2-7; 7 nucleotides agree with TRBD1. This CDR3 has 15 residues. Germline assignment: CDR1 MNHNS and CDR2 SASEGT. With V trimmed by 1 base and J by 7 bases, 10 bases remained unmatched.

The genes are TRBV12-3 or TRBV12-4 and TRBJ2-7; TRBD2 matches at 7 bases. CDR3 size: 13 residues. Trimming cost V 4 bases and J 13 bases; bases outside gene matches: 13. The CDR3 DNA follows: TGTGCCAGCAGTTCTGGCGGGAGCTTTGGACATTACTTC. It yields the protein CASSSGGSFGHYF.

The CDR3 DNA follows: TGTGCCAGCAGCTTAGCCGGGTTGAGGGTCGAGCAGTACTTC. Translation gives CASSLAGLRVEQYF. The V and J genes are TRBV7-9 and TRBJ2-7; D is possibly TRBD2 (5 bases). The CDR3 runs to 14 residues. Trimming left V 0 bases short and J 6 bases short, with 12 bases between. CDR1 SEHNR and CDR2 FQNEAQ come from the germline V gene (reference sequence).

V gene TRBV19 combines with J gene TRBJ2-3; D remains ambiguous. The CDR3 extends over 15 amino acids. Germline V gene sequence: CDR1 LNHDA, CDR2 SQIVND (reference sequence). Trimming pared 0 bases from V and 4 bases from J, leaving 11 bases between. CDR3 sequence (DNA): TGTGCCAGTAGTATAGATCAGAAGTTCCCAGATACGCAGTATTTT. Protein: CASSIDQKFPDTQYF. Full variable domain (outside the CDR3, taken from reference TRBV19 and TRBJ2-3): DGGITQSPKYLFRKEGQNVTLSCEQNLNHDAMYWYRQDPGQGLRLIYYSQIVNDFQKGDIAEGYSVSREKKESFPLTVTSAQKNPTAFYLCASSIDQKFPDTQYFGPGTRLTVL.

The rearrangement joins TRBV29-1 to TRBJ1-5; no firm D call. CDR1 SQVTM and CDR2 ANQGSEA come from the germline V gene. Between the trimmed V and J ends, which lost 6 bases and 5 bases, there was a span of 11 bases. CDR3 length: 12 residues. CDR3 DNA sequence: TGCAGCGTGCCGCCCCCGGATCAGCCCCAGCATTTT. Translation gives CSVPPPDQPQHF.

CDR3 in amino acids: CASSPDQLAGGHSYNEQFF. For the CDR3, the DNA is TGTGCCAGCAGCCCCGACCAGCTAGCGGGAGGGCACTCCTACAATGAGCAGTTCTTC. The chain has TRBV4-2 and TRBJ2-1, with TRBD2 identical over 12 bases. The CDR3 sequence is 19 residues long. Per the germline V gene, CDR1 is LGHNA and CDR2 is YNFKEQ. V was clipped by 4 bases and J by 0 bases; unmatched bases: 10.

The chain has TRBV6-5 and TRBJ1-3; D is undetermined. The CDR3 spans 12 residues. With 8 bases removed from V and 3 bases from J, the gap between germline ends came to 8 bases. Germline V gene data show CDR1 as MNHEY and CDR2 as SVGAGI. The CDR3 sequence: CASAGFGNTIYF. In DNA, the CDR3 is TGTGCCAGCGCGGGGTTTGGAAACACCATATATTTT.

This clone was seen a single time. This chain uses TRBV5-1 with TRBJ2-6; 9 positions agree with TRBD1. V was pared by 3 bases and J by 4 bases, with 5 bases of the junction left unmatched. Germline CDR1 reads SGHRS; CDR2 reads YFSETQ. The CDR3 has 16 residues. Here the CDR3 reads CASSWRTGAGANVLTF. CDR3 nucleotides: TGCGCCAGCAGCTGGAGGACAGGGGCGGGGGCCAACGTCCTGACTTTC.

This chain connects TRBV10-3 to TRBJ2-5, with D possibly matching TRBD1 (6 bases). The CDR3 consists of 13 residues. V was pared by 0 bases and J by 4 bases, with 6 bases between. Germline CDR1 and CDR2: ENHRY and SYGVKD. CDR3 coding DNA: TGTGCCATCAGTGAGTCAGGGGGAGAGACCCAGTACTTC. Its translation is CAISESGGETQYF.

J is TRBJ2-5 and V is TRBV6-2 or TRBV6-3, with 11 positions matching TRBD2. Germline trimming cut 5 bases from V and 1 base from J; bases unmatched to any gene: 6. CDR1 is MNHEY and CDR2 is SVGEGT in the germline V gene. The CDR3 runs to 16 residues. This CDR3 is CASSIIAGGVQETQYF. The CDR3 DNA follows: TGTGCCAGCAGTATTATAGCGGGAGGGGTCCAAGAGACCCAGTACTTC.

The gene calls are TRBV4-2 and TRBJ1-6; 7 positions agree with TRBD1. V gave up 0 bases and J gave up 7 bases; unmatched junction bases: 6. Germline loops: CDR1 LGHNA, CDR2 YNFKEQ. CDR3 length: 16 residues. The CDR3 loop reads CASSQDTTGENSPLHF. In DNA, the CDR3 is TGTGCCAGCAGCCAAGACACAACAGGGGAAAATTCACCCCTCCACTTT.

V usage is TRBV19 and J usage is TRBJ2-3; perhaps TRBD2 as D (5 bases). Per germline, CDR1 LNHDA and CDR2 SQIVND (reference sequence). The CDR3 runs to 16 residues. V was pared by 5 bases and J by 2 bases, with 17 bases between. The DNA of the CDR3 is TGTGCCAGTAGTGCCCGCTTGGCGGACTCCACAGATACGCAGTATTTT. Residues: CASSARLADSTDTQYF.

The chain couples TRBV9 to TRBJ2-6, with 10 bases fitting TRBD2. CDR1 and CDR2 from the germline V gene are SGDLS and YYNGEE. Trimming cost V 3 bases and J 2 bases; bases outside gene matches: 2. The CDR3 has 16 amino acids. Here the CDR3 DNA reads TGTGCCAGCAGCGGAGCGGGAGGGCCTGGGGCCAACGTCCTGACTTTC. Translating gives CASSGAGGPGANVLTF.